The clone carrying this T cell receptor (beta chain) has more than one count but fewer than ten. The antigen is undetermined. This sample was included in a study of T cells after yellow fever vaccination. The study, taken as a whole, reports: From the bulk population, abundant clonotypes could contaminate and appear within FACS-sorted repertoires. Post-booster reappearance was seen for most primary-vaccination clones (around 96% CD4, around 90% CD8).

Template switching with 5'RACE generated the TCR cDNA and added a universal primer site and UMIs. TCRdb reanalysed the 5' RACE reads using MiXCR and keeps one entry per CDR3 protein. The sample has 620,000 or so distinct CDR3 sequences; over 9% are singletons. Germline V gene lookup returns CDR1 SGHTA and CDR2 FQGNSA. The ends were cut back, 1 base at V and 5 bases at J, with 11 bases in the middle. This CDR3 contains 14 residues. The sequence derives from a man under 40 who received the YFV17D yellow fever vaccine. This chain links TRBV7-2 with TRBJ2-5; the D gene could be TRBD1 or TRBD2 (5 bases each). The input for sequencing was PBMCs, taken on the day of the yellow fever booster vaccination. The CDR3 protein is CASSLGVGRETQYF. The CDR3 DNA is TGTGCCAGCAGCTTAGGTGTGGGACGGGAGACCCAGTACTTC.